Listed below are T cell receptor beta chains from one sample, sequenced in a study of blood T cell repertoires in COVID-19. The protocol was immunoSEQ multiplex PCR, while the TCRdb copy is restricted to in-frame clones and leaves out a portion. The top ten clones hold over 6% of a sample with about 120,000 clones, around 80% of them seen once. Sequenced input: peripheral blood. These receptors all come from a man between 65 and 79 years old with active or convalescent COVID-19. CDR3s include the opening cysteine and the closing phenylalanine or tryptophan. A D gene is named only where the DNA matches it firmly. Rows may omit the clone size; those that give it use once, few, many or a size class.

D: TRBD2; size: NA; V: TRBV5-1; J: TRBJ2-1; CDR3: CASSLGGGSYNEQFF; DNA: TGCGCCAGCAGCTTGGGCGGGGGCTCCTACAATGAGCAGTTCTTC
D: NA; size: once; V: TRBV19; J: TRBJ1-1; CDR3: CASSSQLNTEAFF; DNA: TGTGCCAGTAGTAGTCAGTTAAACACTGAAGCTTTCTTT
D: TRBD2; size: once; V: TRBV11-2; J: TRBJ2-4; CDR3: CASSLDRLAGDQYF; DNA: TGTGCCAGCAGCTTAGATCGGTTAGCGGGGGATCAGTACTTC
D: NA; size: NA; V: TRBV5-4; J: TRBJ1-4; CDR3: CASSTDAGLSKLFF; DNA: TGTGCCAGCAGCACCGACGCGGGGCTCTCAAAACTGTTTTTT
D: TRBD1; size: NA; V: TRBV4-1; J: TRBJ1-1; CDR3: CASSQRQGANTEAFF; DNA: TGCGCCAGCAGCCAAAGACAGGGGGCAAACACTGAAGCTTTCTTT
D: TRBD1; size: NA; V: TRBV20-1; J: TRBJ2-7; CDR3: CSAIDRGGITEQYF; DNA: TGCAGTGCTATTGACAGGGGTGGGATTACCGAGCAGTACTTC
D: NA; size: NA; V: TRBV19; J: TRBJ2-7; CDR3: CASSIDGQHYEQYF; DNA: TGTGCCAGTAGTATAGACGGACAGCACTACGAGCAGTACTTC
D: TRBD1; size: NA; V: TRBV9; J: TRBJ1-2; CDR3: CASSPPGGPYGYTF; DNA: TGTGCCAGCAGCCCCCCAGGGGGCCCCTATGGCTACACCTTC
D: TRBD1; size: NA; V: TRBV7-2; J: TRBJ1-2; CDR3: CASSQDRGGEGYTF; DNA: TGTGCCAGCAGCCAGGACAGGGGAGGGGAAGGCTACACCTTC
D: TRBD1; size: NA; V: TRBV12-5; J: TRBJ1-2; CDR3: CASGLGQGYNYGYTF; DNA: TGTGCTAGTGGTCTCGGACAGGGCTATAACTATGGCTACACCTTC
D: TRBD1; size: NA; V: TRBV6-5; J: TRBJ1-5; CDR3: CASGVGQGYQPQHF; DNA: TGTGCCAGCGGGGTTGGACAGGGTTATCAGCCCCAGCATTTT
D: NA; size: NA; V: TRBV6-2/TRBV6-3; J: TRBJ1-5; CDR3: CASSYWQGGQPQHF; DNA: TGTGCCAGCAGTTATTGGCAGGGCGGTCAGCCCCAGCATTTT
D: NA; size: NA; V: TRBV18; J: TRBJ2-4; CDR3: CASSPRSSPQFKNIQYF; DNA: TGTGCCAGCTCACCAAGGAGTTCTCCGCAGTTCAAAAACATTCAGTACTTC
D: NA; size: few; V: TRBV6-5; J: TRBJ1-2; CDR3: CASSYQRNYGYTF; DNA: TGTGCCAGTTCGTATCAGCGGAACTATGGCTACACCTTC
D: NA; size: NA; V: TRBV20-1; J: TRBJ1-2; CDR3: CSASQVSYGYTF; DNA: TGCAGTGCTAGTCAGGTCAGCTATGGCTACACCTTC
D: TRBD1; size: NA; V: TRBV19; J: TRBJ1-3; CDR3: CASISGGSGNTIYF; DNA: TGTGCCAGTATATCAGGGGGCTCTGGAAACACCATATATTTT
D: TRBD1; size: NA; V: TRBV19; J: TRBJ1-3; CDR3: CATKVQDRGGNTIYF; DNA: TGTGCCACTAAGGTTCAGGACAGGGGTGGAAACACCATATATTTT
D: TRBD1; size: NA; V: TRBV11-2; J: TRBJ2-2; CDR3: CASSPGQMYTGELFF; DNA: TGTGCCAGCAGCCCGGGACAGATGTACACCGGGGAGCTGTTTTTT
D: TRBD1; size: NA; V: TRBV6-2/TRBV6-3; J: TRBJ1-2; CDR3: CASSPRDRGGYTF; DNA: TGTGCCAGCAGTCCCCGGGACAGGGGTGGCTACACCTTC
D: TRBD1; size: NA; V: TRBV2; J: TRBJ1-4; CDR3: CAVAPRTGGTTNEKLFF; DNA: TGTGCCGTCGCCCCGAGGACAGGGGGTACAACTAATGAAAAACTGTTTTTT
D: TRBD1; size: once; V: TRBV9; J: TRBJ1-3; CDR3: CASSAGDSFSGNTIYF; DNA: TGTGCCAGCAGCGCGGGGGACAGCTTCTCTGGAAACACCATATATTTT
D: NA; size: NA; V: TRBV25-1; J: TRBJ2-7; CDR3: CASSSRRTADSEQYF; DNA: TGTGCCAGCAGTTCTCGCCGGACAGCGGACAGCGAGCAGTACTTC
D: NA; size: NA; V: TRBV5-5; J: TRBJ2-4; CDR3: CASNRQILENIQYF; DNA: TGTGCCAGCAATCGACAGATCCTCGAAAACATTCAGTACTTC
D: TRBD1; size: few; V: TRBV11-2; J: TRBJ1-1; CDR3: CASSFNRGPLNTEAFF; DNA: TGTGCCAGCAGCTTCAACAGGGGACCTCTTAACACTGAAGCTTTCTTT
D: NA; size: NA; V: TRBV15; J: TRBJ2-1; CDR3: CATSRDQGYYEQFF; DNA: TGTGCCACCAGCAGAGATCAGGGTTACTATGAGCAGTTCTTC